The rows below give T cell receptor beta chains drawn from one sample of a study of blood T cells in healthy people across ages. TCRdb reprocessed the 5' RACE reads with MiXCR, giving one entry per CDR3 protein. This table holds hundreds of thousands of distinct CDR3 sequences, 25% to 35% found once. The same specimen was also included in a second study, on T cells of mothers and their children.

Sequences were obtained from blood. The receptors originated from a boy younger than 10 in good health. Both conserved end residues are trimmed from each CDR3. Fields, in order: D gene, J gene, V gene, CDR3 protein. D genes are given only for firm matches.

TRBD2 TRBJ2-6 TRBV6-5 ASSYLAGGPPSGANVLT
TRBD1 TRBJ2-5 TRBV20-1 SASPRGPNDQY
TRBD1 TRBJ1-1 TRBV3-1 ASSPTDRGNTEAF
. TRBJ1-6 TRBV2 ASSASYGGYNSPLH
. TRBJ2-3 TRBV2 ASSGSAGFIDTQY
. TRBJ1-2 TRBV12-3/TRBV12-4 ASSRQRGYT
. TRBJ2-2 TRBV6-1 ASSERALNTGELF
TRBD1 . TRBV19 ASSLRDRANEQF
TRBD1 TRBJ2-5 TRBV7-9 ASSMGQGLETQY
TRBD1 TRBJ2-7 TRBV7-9 ASSRQGSGTYEQY
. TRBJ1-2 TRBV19 ASSIWGTGASHF
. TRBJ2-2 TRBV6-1 ASSAGHPNTGELF
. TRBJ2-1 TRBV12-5 ASGPALEQF
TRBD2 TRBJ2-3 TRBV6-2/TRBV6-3 ASNREVKY
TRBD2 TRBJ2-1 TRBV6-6 ASSPRGGLSYNEQF
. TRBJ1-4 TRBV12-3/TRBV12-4 ASTGGQFSTNEKLF
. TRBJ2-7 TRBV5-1 ASSPRQPYEQY
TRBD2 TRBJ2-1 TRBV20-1 SATASGRAAYNEQF
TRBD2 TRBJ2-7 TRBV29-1 SVDGGNRPDEQY
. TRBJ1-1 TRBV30 AWNTEGGTEAF
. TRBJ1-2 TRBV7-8 ASSPKGRANYGYT
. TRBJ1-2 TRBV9 ASSLPGNLGYT
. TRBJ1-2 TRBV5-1 ASSSRTKDGYT
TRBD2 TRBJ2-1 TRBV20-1 SARPGGQYNEQF
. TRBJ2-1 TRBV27 ASSLSLDGNNEQS
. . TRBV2 ASSEQGPNEQY
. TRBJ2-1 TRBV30 AWSGGTYNEQF
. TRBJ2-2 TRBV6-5 ASSPRTSNTGELF
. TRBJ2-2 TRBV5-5 ASSLLYPNTGELF
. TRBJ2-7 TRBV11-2 ASSSQPLDITYEQY
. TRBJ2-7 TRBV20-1 SARDRDKNSYEQY
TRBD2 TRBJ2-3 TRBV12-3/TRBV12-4 ASSSFLAGIDTQY
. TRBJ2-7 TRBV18 ASSPLAGPGSYEQY
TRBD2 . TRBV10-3 AIRPGLEGGTQY
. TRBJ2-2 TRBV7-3 ASSLHRRANTGELF
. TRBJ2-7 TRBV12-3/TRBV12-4 ASSLREQY
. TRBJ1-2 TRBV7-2 ASSLIYTSYGYT
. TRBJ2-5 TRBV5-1 ASSFGVLAQETQY
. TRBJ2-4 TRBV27 ASSLGGAKNIQY
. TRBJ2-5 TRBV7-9 ASSILARQETQY
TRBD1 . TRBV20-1 SASDRGYAYEQY